The 13 T cell receptor beta chains listed next were all sequenced from one sample in a study of response to subunit inactivated influenza vaccine. Using its own MiXCR run on the RT-PCR reads, TCRdb lists one record per CDR3 protein. The data show hundreds of thousands of distinct CDR3 sequences, 11% seen once. This sample was also put to use in a study of T cells expressing NK-cell markers. That paper notes: TCR beta cDNA was generated via 5'RACE template switching incorporating UMIs.

The material sequenced was PBMCs from blood, taken on the day of vaccination. Receptors originate from a man in his fifties who received an inactivated influenza vaccine.

This clonotype was observed a handful of times. The junction departs from germline at one end; a sequencing error may be responsible. The chain employs TRBV10-3 and TRBJ2-7; TRBD2 aligns across 16 bases. This CDR3 has 13 amino acids. Per germline, CDR1 ENHRY and CDR2 SYGVKD. The CDR3 DNA reads TGTGCCATCAGTGAGCCCGGGACTAGCGGGAGGGACTTC. It is translated as CAISEPGTSGRDF.

The gene calls are TRBV18 and TRBJ1-4, with 8 bases lining up with TRBD1. After removal of 2 bases from V and 3 bases from J, the junction contained 5 bases not matched to a gene. The germline V gene has CDR1 KGHSH and CDR2 LQKENI. The CDR3 extends over 16 amino acids. For the CDR3, the DNA is TGTGCCAGCTCACCATCCAGGGGGCCGGCTAATGAAAAACTGTTTTTT. Protein: CASSPSRGPANEKLFF.

This clonotype was counted only a few times. The rearrangement joins TRBV3-1 to TRBJ1-2, with a weak D call TRBD1 (6 bases). V lost 3 bases, J lost 7 bases, and 21 bases lay in between. This CDR3 contains 16 residues. Germline V gene sequence: CDR1 LGHDT, CDR2 YNNKEL (reference sequence). The CDR3 reads CASSQTAGGALGGYTF. The CDR3 DNA reads TGTGCCAGCAGCCAGACCGCGGGGGGGGCGCTTGGTGGCTACACCTTC.

V and J are TRBV29-1 and TRBJ2-2, with a tentative D call TRBD2 (6 bases). The CDR3 runs 15 residues. CDR1 and CDR2 from the germline V gene are SQVTM and ANQGSEA. Trimming stripped 7 bases from V and 6 bases from J, with 21 bases between. CDR3 bases: TGCAGCGCCGGGTTCAGCGGGCGATCGGCCGGGGAGCTGTTTTTT. It encodes CSAGFSGRSAGELFF.

The rearrangement joins TRBV20-1 to TRBJ1-5; no firm D call. This CDR3 region has 13 residues. V lost 2 bases, J lost 7 bases, and 12 bases lay in between. Germline lookup yields CDR1 DFQATT and CDR2 SNEGSKA (reference sequence). The CDR3 loop is CSARLSEEQPQHF. CDR3 bases: TGCAGTGCTAGATTGTCGGAGGAGCAGCCCCAGCATTTT.

V is TRBV7-9 and J is TRBJ1-5, with unresolved D. This CDR3 comprises 14 residues. Trimming removed 2 bases at V and 1 base at J, with 6 bases between. Germline V CDR1 and CDR2: SEHNR, FQNEAQ (reference sequence). CDR3 amino acids: CASSLIGSNQPQHF. The DNA for the CDR3 is TGTGCCAGCAGCTTAATCGGAAGCAATCAGCCCCAGCATTTT.

This clonotype has just a few counts. V gene TRBV28 combines with J gene TRBJ2-2; 7 bases fit TRBD2. This CDR3 is built from 15 residues. With 2 bases clipped from V and 7 bases from J, the junction kept 7 bases outside the gene matches. Germline V gene sequence: CDR1 MDHEN, CDR2 SYDVKM. CDR3 residues: CASSLGGTKLGELFF. As DNA, the CDR3 is TGTGCCAGCAGTTTAGGGGGGACTAAGCTCGGGGAGCTGTTTTTT.

This clonotype was seen ten or more times. The V call is TRBV12-3 or TRBV12-4, the J call TRBJ2-7; unclear D gene. V lost 3 bases, J lost 1 base, and 13 bases lay in between. The CDR3 runs to 15 residues. The CDR3 DNA reads as TGTGCCAGCAGTTTTGGACCGCTAGAATCCTACGAGCAGTACTTC. It specifies CASSFGPLESYEQYF.

There are many counts of this clonotype. The chain joins TRBV11-2 to TRBJ2-3; 8 bases agree with TRBD2. CDR1 SGHAT and CDR2 FQNNGV come from the germline V gene. J lost 5 bases, V lost 1 base, and 8 bases had no gene match. The CDR3 loop spans 16 amino acids. The CDR3 DNA reads TGTGCCAGCAGCTTAGGCCTGTGGACTAGCTTAGATACGCAGTATTTT. Its translation is CASSLGLWTSLDTQYF.

This clonotype appeared many times. This sequence joins TRBV15 and TRBJ2-1; 13 nucleotides agree with TRBD2. CDR1 LNHNV and CDR2 YYDKDF come from the germline V gene (reference sequence). V lost 0 bases, J lost 7 bases, and 6 bases stayed unmatched. The CDR3 runs to 17 residues. The CDR3 loop is CATSRDLMTSGRNEQFF. In DNA, the CDR3 is TGTGCCACCAGCAGAGATCTAATGACTAGCGGGAGGAATGAGCAGTTCTTC.

V gene TRBV20-1 combines with J gene TRBJ2-3; D assignment may be TRBD1 or TRBD2 (5 bases each). CDR1 is DFQATT and CDR2 is SNEGSKA in the germline V gene (reference sequence). There are 14 residues in the CDR3. The germline V and J ends were trimmed by 3 bases and 2 bases, with 12 bases remaining between them. CDR3: CSASRGPLTDTQYF. In DNA form, the CDR3 reads TGCAGTGCTAGCCGGGGACCACTCACAGATACGCAGTATTTT.

This clonotype has only a few counts. The rearrangement joins TRBV4-3 to TRBJ1-1, with D possibly matching TRBD1 (5 bases). The V and J ends lost 0 bases and 0 bases respectively, with 8 bases between them. CDR3 size: 15 residues. Germline V lookup: CDR1 LGHNA, CDR2 YSLEER. The CDR3 DNA reads as TGCGCCAGCAGCCAAGAGCTCAGGGTGAACACTGAAGCTTTCTTT. Residues: CASSQELRVNTEAFF.

This clonotype came up a few times. This chain connects TRBV15 to TRBJ2-7; 7 bases agree with TRBD2. Looked up from germline, CDR1 is LNHNV and CDR2 is YYDKDF (reference sequence). The length of the CDR3 is 13 residues. V dropped 6 bases and J dropped 4; count of bases not matched to a gene: 6. The CDR3 protein is CATSFREGYEQYF. The CDR3 region has the DNA TGTGCCACCAGTTTCAGGGAGGGTTACGAGCAGTACTTC.